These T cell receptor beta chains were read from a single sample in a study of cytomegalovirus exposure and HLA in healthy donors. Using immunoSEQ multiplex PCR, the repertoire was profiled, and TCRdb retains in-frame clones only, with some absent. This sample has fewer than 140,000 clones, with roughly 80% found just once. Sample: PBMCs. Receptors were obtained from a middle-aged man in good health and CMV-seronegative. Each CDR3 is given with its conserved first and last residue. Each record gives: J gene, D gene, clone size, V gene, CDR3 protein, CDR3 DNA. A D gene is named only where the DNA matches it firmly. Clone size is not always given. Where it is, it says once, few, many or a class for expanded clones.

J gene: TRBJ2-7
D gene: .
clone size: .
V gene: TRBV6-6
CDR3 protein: CASSKDYAEQYF
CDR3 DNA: TGTGCCAGCAGTAAAGACTATGCCGAGCAGTACTTC

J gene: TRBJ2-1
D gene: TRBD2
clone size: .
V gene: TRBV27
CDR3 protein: CASSPSSGEIYNEQFF
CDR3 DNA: TGTGCCAGCAGCCCTTCTAGCGGGGAAATCTACAATGAGCAGTTCTTC

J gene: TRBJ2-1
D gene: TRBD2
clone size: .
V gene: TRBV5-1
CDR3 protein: CASGVGTSGNNEQFF
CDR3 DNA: TGCGCCAGCGGGGTGGGGACTAGCGGCAACAATGAGCAGTTCTTC

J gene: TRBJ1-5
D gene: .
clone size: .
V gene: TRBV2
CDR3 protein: CASSRGEGNQPQHF
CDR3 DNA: TGTGCCAGCAGCCGGGGGGAGGGCAATCAGCCCCAGCATTTT

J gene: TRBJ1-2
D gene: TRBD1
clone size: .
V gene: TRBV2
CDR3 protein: CASSESTGVNYGYTF
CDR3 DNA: TGTGCCAGCAGTGAATCGACAGGGGTTAACTATGGCTACACCTTC

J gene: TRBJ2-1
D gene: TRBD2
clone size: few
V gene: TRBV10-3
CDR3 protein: CAISGVAGGPNEQFF
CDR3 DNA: TGTGCCATCAGTGGGGTAGCGGGGGGACCCAATGAGCAGTTCTTC

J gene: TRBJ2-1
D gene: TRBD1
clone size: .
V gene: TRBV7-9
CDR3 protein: CASSGTGGKGNEQFF
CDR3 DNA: TGTGCCAGCAGCGGGACAGGGGGCAAAGGCAATGAGCAGTTCTTC

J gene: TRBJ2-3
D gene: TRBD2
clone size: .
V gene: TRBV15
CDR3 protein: CATSRELAGTDTQYF
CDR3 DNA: TGTGCCACCAGCAGAGAACTAGCGGGCACAGATACGCAGTATTTT

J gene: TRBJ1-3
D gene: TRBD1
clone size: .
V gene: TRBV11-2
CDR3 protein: CASSLHRQGGNTIYF
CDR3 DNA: TGTGCCAGCAGCCTCCACAGACAGGGGGGAAACACCATATATTTT

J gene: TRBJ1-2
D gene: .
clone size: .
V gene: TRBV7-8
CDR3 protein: CASSPAGYGYTF
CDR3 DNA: TGTGCCAGCAGCCCGGCGGGTTATGGCTACACCTTC

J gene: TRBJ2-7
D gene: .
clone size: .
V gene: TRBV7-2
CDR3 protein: CASSPEGSHYREQYF
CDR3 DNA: TGTGCCAGCAGCCCGGAGGGATCCCACTATAGGGAGCAGTACTTC

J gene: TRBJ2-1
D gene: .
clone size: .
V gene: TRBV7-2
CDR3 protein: CASRQTREQFF
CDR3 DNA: TGTGCCAGCAGACAGACACGGGAGCAGTTCTTC

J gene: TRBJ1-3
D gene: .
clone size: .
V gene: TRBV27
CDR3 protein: CASHSPGHSGNTIYF
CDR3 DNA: TGTGCCAGCCATTCCCCAGGACACTCTGGAAACACCATATATTTT

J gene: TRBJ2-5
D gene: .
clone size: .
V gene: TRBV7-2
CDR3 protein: CASKLREFYQETQYF
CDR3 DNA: TGTGCCAGCAAGCTGCGAGAGTTTTACCAAGAGACCCAGTACTTC

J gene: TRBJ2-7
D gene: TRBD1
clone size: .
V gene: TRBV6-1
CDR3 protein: CASGRQGVSYEQYF
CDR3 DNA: TGTGCCAGCGGACGACAGGGAGTATCCTACGAGCAGTACTTC

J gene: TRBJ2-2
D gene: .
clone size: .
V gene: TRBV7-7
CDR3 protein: CASSRTDPNTGELFF
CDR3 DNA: TGTGCCAGCAGTCGGACAGATCCGAACACCGGGGAGCTGTTTTTT

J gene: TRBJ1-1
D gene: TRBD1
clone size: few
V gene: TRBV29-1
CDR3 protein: CSVGVTGTGEGAFF
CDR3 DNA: TGCAGCGTTGGGGTTACCGGGACAGGGGAGGGCGCTTTCTTT

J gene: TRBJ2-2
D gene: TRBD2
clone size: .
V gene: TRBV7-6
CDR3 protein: CASRLGGPNTGELFF
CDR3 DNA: TGTGCCAGCAGGTTGGGAGGGCCGAACACCGGGGAGCTGTTTTTT

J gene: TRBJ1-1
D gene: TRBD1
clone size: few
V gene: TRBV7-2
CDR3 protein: CASSAGQYRNTEAFF
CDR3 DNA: TGTGCCAGCAGCGCGGGACAGTACCGTAACACTGAAGCTTTCTTT

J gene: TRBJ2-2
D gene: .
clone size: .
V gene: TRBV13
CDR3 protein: CASSSRNTGELFF
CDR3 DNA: TGTGCCAGCAGCTCTAGAAACACCGGGGAGCTGTTTTTT

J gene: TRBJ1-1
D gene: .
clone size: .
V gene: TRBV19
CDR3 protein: CASSIQDIHTEAFF
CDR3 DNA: TGTGCCAGTAGTATACAGGACATCCACACTGAAGCTTTCTTT

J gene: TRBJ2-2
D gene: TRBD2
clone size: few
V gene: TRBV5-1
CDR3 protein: CASSLVSGAPTGELFF
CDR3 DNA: TGCGCCAGCAGCTTGGTTAGCGGGGCACCGACCGGGGAGCTGTTTTTT

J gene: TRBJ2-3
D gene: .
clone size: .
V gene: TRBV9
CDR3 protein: CASSVFHSDTQYF
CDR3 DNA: TGTGCCAGCAGCGTATTTCACAGCGATACGCAGTATTTT

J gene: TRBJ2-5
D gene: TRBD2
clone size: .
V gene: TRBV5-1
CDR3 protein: CASSLGGGRTSQETQYF
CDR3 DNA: TGCGCCAGCAGCTTGGGGGGGGGACGGACTTCCCAAGAGACCCAGTACTTC

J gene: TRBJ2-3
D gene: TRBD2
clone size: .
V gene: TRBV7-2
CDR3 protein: CASSSASGLAVGDTQYF
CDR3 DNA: TGTGCCAGCAGCTCCGCTTCGGGACTAGCGGTGGGGGATACGCAGTATTTT

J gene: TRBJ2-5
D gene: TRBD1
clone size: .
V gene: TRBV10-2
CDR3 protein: CASRDRGKGETQYF
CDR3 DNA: TGCGCCAGCAGAGACAGGGGGAAGGGAGAGACCCAGTACTTC

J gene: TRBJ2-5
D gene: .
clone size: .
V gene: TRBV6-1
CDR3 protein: CASRGLNQETQYF
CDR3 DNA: TGTGCCAGCAGAGGACTTAATCAAGAGACCCAGTACTTC

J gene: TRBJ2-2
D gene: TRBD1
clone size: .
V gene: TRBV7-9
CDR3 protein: CASSPGGLAGELFF
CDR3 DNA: TGTGCCAGCAGCCCAGGGGGCTTAGCCGGGGAGCTGTTTTTT

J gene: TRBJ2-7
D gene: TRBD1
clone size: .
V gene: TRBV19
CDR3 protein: CALMTLGTGDYEQYF
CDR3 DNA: TGTGCCCTGATGACTTTGGGGACAGGAGACTACGAGCAGTACTTC

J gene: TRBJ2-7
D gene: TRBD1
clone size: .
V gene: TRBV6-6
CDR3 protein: CASSSGTGGRLQYF
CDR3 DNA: TGTGCCAGCAGTTCCGGGACAGGGGGCCGTTTGCAGTACTTC

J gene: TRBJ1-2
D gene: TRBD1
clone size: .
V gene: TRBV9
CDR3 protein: CASSAPISGNRGYGYTF
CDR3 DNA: TGTGCCAGCAGCGCCCCTATCTCGGGAAACAGGGGCTATGGCTACACCTTC

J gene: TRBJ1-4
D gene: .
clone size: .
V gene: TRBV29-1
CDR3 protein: CSVGQPNEKLFF
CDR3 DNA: TGCAGCGTTGGACAGCCTAATGAAAAACTGTTTTTT

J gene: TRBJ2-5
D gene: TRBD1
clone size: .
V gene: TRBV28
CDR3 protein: CASSSDRGGETQYF
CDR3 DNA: TGTGCCAGCAGTTCGGACAGGGGGGGGGAGACCCAGTACTTC

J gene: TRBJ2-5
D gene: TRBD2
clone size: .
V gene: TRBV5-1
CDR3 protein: CASSLGASGGAQETQYF
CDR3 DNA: TGCGCCAGCAGCTTGGGGGCTAGCGGGGGGGCCCAAGAGACCCAGTACTTC

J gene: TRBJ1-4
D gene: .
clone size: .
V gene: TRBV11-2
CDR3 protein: CASSLGGPNEKLFF
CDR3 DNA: TGTGCCAGCAGCTTAGGGGGGCCCAATGAAAAACTGTTTTTT

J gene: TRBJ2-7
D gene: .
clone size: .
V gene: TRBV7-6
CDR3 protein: CASSYHRAYEQYF
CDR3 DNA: TGTGCCAGCAGCTATCACAGAGCCTACGAGCAGTACTTC

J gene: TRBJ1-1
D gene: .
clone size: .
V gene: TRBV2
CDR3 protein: CASKLPNTEAFF
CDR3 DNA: TGTGCCAGCAAACTCCCGAACACTGAAGCTTTCTTT

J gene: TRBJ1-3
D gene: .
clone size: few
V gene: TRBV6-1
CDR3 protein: CASMALEGNTIYF
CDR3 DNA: TGTGCCAGCATGGCCCTGGAGGGAAACACCATATATTTT

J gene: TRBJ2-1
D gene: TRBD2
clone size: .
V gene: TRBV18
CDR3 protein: CASSPTGTSGLEQFF
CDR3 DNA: TGTGCCAGCTCACCAACCGGGACTAGCGGGCTAGAGCAGTTCTTC

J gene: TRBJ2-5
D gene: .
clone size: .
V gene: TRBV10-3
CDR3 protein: CAIRGGQEETQYF
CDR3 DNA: TGTGCCATCAGGGGGGGGCAGGAAGAGACCCAGTACTTC

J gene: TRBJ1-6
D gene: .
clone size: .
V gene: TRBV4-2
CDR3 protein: CASSPEASWKSPLHF
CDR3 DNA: TGTGCCAGCAGCCCCGAGGCCAGTTGGAAATCACCCCTCCACTTT

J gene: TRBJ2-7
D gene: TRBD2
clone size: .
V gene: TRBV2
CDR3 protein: CASSPGLALYEQYF
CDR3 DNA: TGTGCCAGCAGTCCGGGACTAGCGCTCTACGAGCAGTACTTC

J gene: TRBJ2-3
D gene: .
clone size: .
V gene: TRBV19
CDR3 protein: CASSLQGSTDTQYF
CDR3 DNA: TGTGCCAGTAGTCTGCAGGGTTCCACAGATACGCAGTATTTT

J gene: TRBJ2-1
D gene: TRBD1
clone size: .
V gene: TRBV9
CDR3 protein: CASSATGGAGYEQFF
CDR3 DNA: TGTGCCAGCAGCGCGACAGGGGGCGCGGGGTATGAGCAGTTCTTC

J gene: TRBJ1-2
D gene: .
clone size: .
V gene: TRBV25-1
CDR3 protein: CASSEWRDGYTF
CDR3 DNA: TGTGCCAGCAGTGAATGGAGAGACGGCTACACCTTC